The following is a T cell receptor beta chain sequence with its context. Germline V gene sequence: CDR1 SEHNR, CDR2 FQNEAQ (reference sequence). V shed 5 bases, J shed 0 bases, and the junction held 6 bases outside the gene matches. CDR3 size: 15 residues. The sample is drawn from a study of T cell changes during pregnancy in multiple sclerosis. Data came from immunoSEQ multiplex PCR; TCRdb stores just in-frame clones and leaves some out. The sample lists over 90,000 clones, approximately 90% occurring once. The chain employs TRBV7-9 and TRBJ1-1; 7 bases are a match to TRBD1. The clonotype originates from a female donor with multiple sclerosis, enrolled in a pregnancy study. The source was peripheral blood, collected before pregnancy. The CDR3 DNA sequence: TGTGCCAGCAGCCCCAGACAGGGTATGAACACTGAAGCTTTCTTT. Translated, it gives CASSPRQGMNTEAFF.